A single sample is the source of the 25 T cell receptor beta chains below, sequenced in a study of blood T cell repertoires in COVID-19. TCRdb keeps only in-frame clones here, not all; method: immunoSEQ multiplex PCR. The sample lists under 20,000 clones, approximately 89% occurring once. Sequenced material: peripheral blood. Receptors were obtained from a human donor in a cohort sampled during active COVID-19.

The J gene is TRBJ1-6, the V gene TRBV19, with a weak D call TRBD1 (6 bases). Per germline, CDR1 LNHDA and CDR2 SQIVND (reference sequence). The CDR3 runs 18 residues. V was clipped by 2 bases and J by 6 bases, with 20 bases between them. The CDR3 reads CASSISTGGLMTNSPLHF. The DNA for the CDR3 is TGTGCCAGTAGTATATCGACGGGGGGGCTTATGACTAATTCACCCCTCCACTTT.

The chain links TRBV2 to TRBJ2-2; 8 nucleotides match TRBD1. The junction had 5 bases not matched to a gene; V was cut back by 5 bases and J by 0 bases. This CDR3 region has 16 residues. Germline-derived CDR1 and CDR2 are SNHLY and FYNNEI. The CDR3 spells CASSLTGAANTGELFF. CDR3 coding DNA: TGTGCCAGCAGTTTGACAGGGGCAGCGAACACCGGGGAGCTGTTTTTT.

The chain is built from TRBV6-4 and TRBJ2-4; D gene ambiguous. This CDR3 comprises 13 residues. CDR1 is MRHNA, CDR2 SNTAGT, per germline. V lost 4 bases, J lost 9 bases, and 13 bases lay in between. CDR3: CASSAEVLGIQYF. CDR3 in DNA: TGTGCCAGCAGTGCCGAGGTATTAGGCATTCAGTACTTC.

This chain uses TRBV2 with TRBJ1-2; D possibly corresponds to TRBD1 (6 bases). Germline V gene data show CDR1 as SNHLY and CDR2 as FYNNEI. The CDR3 runs 14 residues. The V gene lost 7 bases and the J gene lost 1 base, with 13 bases spanning the gap. In DNA, the CDR3 is TGTGCCAGCAAGCCGGACAGAAATAACTATGGCTACACCTTC. Its protein is CASKPDRNNYGYTF.

By share, this clone counts as large. The rearrangement joins TRBV27 to TRBJ2-1; 10 bases are a match to TRBD1. The CDR3 sequence is 15 residues long. CDR1 is MNHEY, CDR2 SMNVEV, per germline (reference sequence). V lost 4 bases and J lost 7; bases outside the gene matches: 7. The CDR3: CASSSGTGVANEQFF. The CDR3 region has the DNA TGTGCCAGCAGTTCCGGGACAGGGGTGGCGAATGAGCAGTTCTTC.

The chain uses TRBV28 and TRBJ2-7; tentatively, D is TRBD1 (5 bases). The ends were cut back, 9 bases at V and 6 bases at J, with 21 bases in the middle. The length of the CDR3 is 14 residues. From germline, CDR1 is MDHEN and CDR2 SYDVKM. CDR3 residues: CASLPAGAGREQYF. CDR3 nucleotides: TGTGCCAGTCTACCCGCTGGAGCAGGGCGCGAGCAGTACTTC.

The rearrangement joins TRBV5-1 to TRBJ2-1; TRBD2 agrees at 8 bases. From germline, CDR1 is SGHRS and CDR2 YFSETQ. V trimming: 4 bases; J trimming: 2 bases; junction bases outside the gene matches: 2. This CDR3 has 14 residues. This CDR3 is CASSVSGTYNEQFF. The CDR3 DNA is TGCGCCAGCAGCGTTAGCGGGACCTACAATGAGCAGTTCTTC.

The chain has TRBV7-3 and TRBJ2-1; 7 bases align to TRBD2. This CDR3 has 16 amino acids. Trimming took 6 bases from V and 8 from J; bases not matched to a gene: 16. The germline gives CDR1 SGHTA, CDR2 FQGTGA. The CDR3 here is CASSTGVGGRGDEQFF. CDR3 in DNA: TGTGCCAGCAGTACCGGGGTTGGCGGGAGAGGTGATGAGCAGTTCTTC.

The V call is TRBV3-1 (or the pseudogene TRBV3-2), the J call TRBJ1-5; D gene unclear. Deletions cut 3 bases from V and 1 base from J, with 4 bases between. CDR3 size: 13 residues. Per germline, CDR1 LGHDT and CDR2 YNNKEL (reference sequence). CDR3 DNA sequence: TGTGCCAGCAGCCAGAGCAGCAATCAGCCCCAGCATTTT. Translation gives CASSQSSNQPQHF.

The chain recombines TRBV19 with TRBJ2-7; 8 bases are a match to TRBD1. Germline V gene lookup returns CDR1 LNHDA and CDR2 SQIVND (reference sequence). CDR3 length: 15 amino acids. Trimming at V came to 7 bases and at J to 3 bases, leaving 11 bases not matched to a gene. This chain's CDR3 is CASTPGTGLIYEQYF. Here the CDR3 DNA reads TGTGCCAGTACCCCCGGGACAGGACTGATCTACGAGCAGTACTTC.

This clone was detected only a few times. The chain carries TRBV10-1 and TRBJ2-2; no reliable D call. V lost 0 bases and J lost 3, with 11 bases in between. Germline CDR1 and CDR2: WNHNN and SYGVQD (reference sequence). There are 16 residues in the CDR3. The CDR3, as DNA: TGCGCCAGCAGTGAGTCTCGAGTATCCTACACCGGGGAGCTGTTTTTT. Amino acids: CASSESRVSYTGELFF.

This clone turned up a few times. V usage is TRBV5-1 and J usage is TRBJ1-5; D is unresolved. V was pared by 1 base and J by 2 bases, with 13 bases between. In germline, CDR1 is SGHRS, CDR2 YFSETQ. The CDR3 sequence is 16 residues long. This chain's CDR3 is CASSLMADWRNQPQHF. For the CDR3, the DNA is TGCGCCAGCAGCTTGATGGCGGATTGGCGCAATCAGCCCCAGCATTTT.

The rearrangement links TRBV5-8 to TRBJ2-3; the D is unclear. The germline CDR1 and CDR2 sequences are SGHTS and YDEGEE. This CDR3 has 13 residues. The V end lost 9 bases, the J end lost 3 bases, and 14 bases lay between the germline ends. DNA for the CDR3: TGTGCCACCTCCTATTCCGGGACAGATACGCAGTATTTT. Its protein is CATSYSGTDTQYF.

On this clone itself: One end of the junction is discordant with germline, which a read error may explain. The rearrangement uses TRBV5-4 and TRBJ2-3, with a possible D match to TRBD2 (6 bases). There are 17 residues in the CDR3. From germline, CDR1 is SGHNT and CDR2 YYREEE (reference sequence). CDR3 bases: TGTGCCAGCAGGTTGGAGCCGGGACTTCTAGGGAAGGATACGCAGTATTTT. Protein sequence: CASRLEPGLLGKDTQYF.

The chain links TRBV28 to TRBJ2-7; 7 bases are shared with TRBD2. This CDR3 spans 14 amino acids. V lost 7 bases and J lost 0; bases outside the gene matches: 6. Per the germline V gene, CDR1 is MDHEN and CDR2 is SYDVKM. In nucleotides, the CDR3 is TGTGCCAGCAACGAGCGGGGTAGCTCCTACGAGCAGTACTTC. Translated, it gives CASNERGSSYEQYF.

V gene TRBV6-5 combines with J gene TRBJ2-7; 8 bases are a match to TRBD1. The germline CDR1 and CDR2 sequences are MNHEY and SVGAGI. V shed 5 bases, J shed 6 bases, and the junction held 12 bases outside the gene matches. The CDR3 loop spans 15 amino acids. This CDR3 is CASSPRTGKFGEQYF. Written as DNA, the CDR3 is TGTGCCAGCAGTCCCCGGACAGGGAAGTTCGGCGAGCAGTACTTC.

This chain uses TRBV19 with TRBJ2-3; TRBD1 aligns across 9 bases. With 6 bases clipped from V and 3 bases from J, the junction kept 1 base outside the gene matches. CDR1 LNHDA and CDR2 SQIVND come from the germline V gene (reference sequence). This CDR3 has 13 amino acids. The CDR3 region is CASRDRGTDTQYF. The CDR3 DNA reads as TGTGCCAGTAGGGACAGGGGTACAGATACGCAGTATTTT.

The chain uses TRBV7-9 and TRBJ1-1, with TRBD1 identical over 7 bases. V shed 1 base and J 4 bases; nucleotides not matched to a gene: 0. The length of the CDR3 is 13 residues. Germline V gives CDR1 SEHNR, CDR2 FQNEAQ (reference sequence). The CDR3 DNA reads TGTGCCAGCAGCTTAGGGGACAGCACTGAAGCTTTCTTT. Its protein product is CASSLGDSTEAFF.

V usage is TRBV30 and J usage is TRBJ1-4; 9 bases line up with TRBD1. Germline V lookup: CDR1 GTSNPN, CDR2 SVGIG (reference sequence). The V gene end was trimmed by 8 bases and the J gene end by 8 bases; junction bases not matched to a gene: 12. There are 14 residues in the CDR3. The CDR3 bases are TGTGCCGGGACCTTTAGGGGACAGGGAGAAAAACTGTTTTTT. Translated, it gives CAGTFRGQGEKLFF.

This rearrangement joins TRBV5-4 to TRBJ2-1, with D uncertain. Germline V CDR1 and CDR2: SGHNT, YYREEE (reference sequence). V lost 2 bases and J lost 2, with 8 bases in between. The CDR3 runs to 14 residues. The CDR3 coding sequence is TGTGCCAGCAGCTTTGGTGGAGCCTACAATGAGCAGTTCTTC. Its translation: CASSFGGAYNEQFF.

This clone was recorded once. CDR3 coding DNA: TGTGCCAGCAGCTTAGGGGTCGGGAGGAAGAACACCGGGGAGCTGTTTTTT. Translation: CASSLGVGRKNTGELFF. The genes are TRBV7-2 and TRBJ2-2; TRBD2 aligns across 7 bases. Germline V gene sequence: CDR1 SGHTA, CDR2 FQGNSA. The CDR3 extends over 17 amino acids. J gave up 1 base and V 1 base, and 6 bases lay outside the gene matches.

The chain joins TRBV4-1 to TRBJ2-1; TRBD2 aligns across 14 bases. Germline V gene data show CDR1 as MGHRA and CDR2 as YSYEKL. The V and J ends lost 3 bases and 8 bases, in that order; junction bases with no gene match: 9. This CDR3 is built from 17 residues. In DNA form, the CDR3 reads TGCGCCAGCAGCCAGTTCCCGGGACTAGCGGGAGAAGATGAGCAGTTCTTC. Protein product: CASSQFPGLAGEDEQFF.

V and J are TRBV19 and TRBJ1-1, with D possibly matching TRBD1 (5 bases). Germline-derived CDR1 and CDR2 are LNHDA and SQIVND (reference sequence). Trimming took off 7 bases at V and 3 bases at J, with 15 bases between the two ends. The CDR3 loop spans 14 amino acids. The CDR3 nucleotides read TGTGCCAGTACCCCTTGGGGGGTCGACACTGAAGCTTTCTTT. It translates to CASTPWGVDTEAFF.

This clone was seen just once. The chain links TRBV30 to TRBJ2-1, with 12 nucleotides matching TRBD2. V was clipped by 4 bases and J by 10 bases; unmatched bases: 14. Germline CDR1 is GTSNPN and CDR2 is SVGIG (reference sequence). This CDR3 contains 16 residues. The CDR3 sequence is CAWTLWASGRAREQFF. The CDR3 bases are TGTGCCTGGACCCTATGGGCTAGCGGGAGGGCCAGGGAGCAGTTCTTC.

The chain is built from TRBV4-1 and TRBJ2-1, with D unresolved. This CDR3 spans 17 amino acids. Trimming shortened V by 0 bases and J by 0 bases, and 12 bases separated the two germline ends. Looked up from germline, CDR1 is MGHRA and CDR2 is YSYEKL. The CDR3 loop is CASSQEPAASSYNEQFF. DNA of the CDR3: TGCGCCAGCAGCCAAGAACCGGCGGCCAGCTCCTACAATGAGCAGTTCTTC.